This passage covers 6 T cell receptor beta chains from one sample sequenced in a study of technical replicates of blood from a handful of donors. The protocol was immunoSEQ multiplex PCR, while the TCRdb copy is restricted to in-frame clones and leaves out a portion. In the table there are tens of thousands of clones, about 81% of which are singletons. Input material: PBMCs. The receptors shown here come from a human donor in good health. Some clones in this sample may be carry-over from other donors' samples.

The V call is TRBV7-6, the J call TRBJ1-4, with D uncertain. The CDR3 extends over 18 amino acids. Trimming left V 1 base short and J 8 bases short, with 23 bases between. Germline CDR1 reads SGHVS; CDR2 reads FNYEAQ. CDR3 DNA: TGTGCCAGCAGCTTAGAGAGCGTAATCGGCCGGCCCTCCGAAAAACTGTTTTTT. Its protein is CASSLESVIGRPSEKLFF.

The chain employs TRBV6-5 and TRBJ1-2; maybe TRBD1 (5 bases). CDR3 length equals 16 residues. The germline V gene encodes CDR1 MNHEY and CDR2 SVGAGI. Trimming shortened V by 0 bases and J by 5 bases, and 16 bases separated the two germline ends. The CDR3 is CASSYSSVRPGYGYTF. The DNA for the CDR3 is TGTGCCAGCAGTTACTCGAGTGTTCGGCCAGGGTATGGCTACACCTTC.

The V gene is TRBV30, the J gene TRBJ1-2; 8 bases line up with TRBD1. Trimming removed 7 bases from V and 8 bases from J; junction bases left unmatched: 6. Germline lookup yields CDR1 GTSNPN and CDR2 SVGIG (reference sequence). The CDR3 contains 11 residues. This CDR3 reads CAYKTGDGYTF. In nucleotides, the CDR3 is TGTGCCTACAAGACAGGGGACGGCTACACCTTC. Based on the CDR3 plus reference TRBV30 and TRBJ1-2, the full variable domain is SQTIHQWPATLVQPVGSPLSLECTVEGTSNPNLYWYRQAAGRGLQLLFYSVGIGQISSEVPQNLSASRPQDRQFILSSKKLLLSDSGFYLCAYKTGDGYTFGSGTRLTVV.

The sample holds one count of this clone. J is TRBJ1-2 and V is TRBV2; the D is unclear. V shed 6 bases and J shed 4 bases, with 15 bases lying between them. The CDR3 runs 14 residues. Germline V gives CDR1 SNHLY, CDR2 FYNNEI. The CDR3 spells CASRPTRGPYGYTF. The CDR3 DNA is TGTGCCAGCAGGCCTACACGGGGTCCCTATGGCTACACCTTC.

The rearrangement joins TRBV4-1 to TRBJ2-7, with D maybe TRBD1 (6 bases). Germline values: CDR1 MGHRA, CDR2 YSYEKL. The CDR3 is 17 amino acids. The ends were cut back, 0 bases at V and 1 base at J, with 16 bases in the middle. CDR3 nucleotide sequence: TGCGCCAGCAGCCAAGATTCATCGGACAGCCGATCCTACGAGCAGTACTTC. Translated: CASSQDSSDSRSYEQYF.

The CDR3 sequence is CASSPGTGDHGYTF. The CDR3 nucleotides are TGCGCCAGCAGTCCCGGGACAGGGGACCATGGCTACACCTTC. This chain joins TRBV5-1 and TRBJ1-2; 10 nucleotides line up with TRBD1. This CDR3 is built from 14 residues. Germline trimming cut 5 bases from V and 6 bases from J; bases unmatched to any gene: 7. From germline, CDR1 is SGHRS and CDR2 YFSETQ. Filled out from reference TRBV5-1 and TRBJ1-2, the complete variable domain reads KAGVTQTPRYLIKTRGQQVTLSCSPISGHRSVSWYQQTPGQGLQFLFEYFSETQRNKGNFPGRFSGRQFSNSRSEMNVSTLELGDSALYLCASSPGTGDHGYTFGSGTRLTVV.